This T cell receptor beta chain was obtained from a study of brain T cells in children with intractable seizures. The table came from immunoSEQ multiplex PCR; TCRdb's copy has only in-frame clones and leaves some out. The repertoire includes about 340,000 clones, roughly 93% of them detected once, and about 5.8% sits in the top ten. As concerns this clone: Its matching antigen is unknown.

Overall study results and limits: Pre- and post-surgery blood differed in depth, so pre-surgery absences may be undersampling.

The time point here: blood from clinic visit 5 months post-surgery; TSC patient then seizure free. Sequencing was limited to surgery cases with top T cell transcript signatures in brain tissue. At least one anti-epileptic drug was given before surgery. The germline V gene encodes CDR1 SQVTM and CDR2 ANQGSEA. Trimming removed 3 bases at V and 5 bases at J, with 20 bases between. The CDR3 consists of 15 residues. The material sequenced was peripheral blood, taken less than 6 months after surgery. The clonotype was recovered from a boy in the first two years of life with tuberous sclerosis and intractable seizures. V gene TRBV29-1 combines with J gene TRBJ2-7, with no clear D. CDR3 DNA: TGCAGCGTTGAGCTTTCCCTCCCCCCGACGAACGAGCAGTACTTC. Its protein product is CSVELSLPPTNEQYF.